What follows describes a single TCR beta chain. Its antigen is unidentified. Sampling times: baseline, cycle 4 day 1, cycle 7 day 1. This CDR3 is 15 amino acids long. The ends lost 0 bases at V and 1 base at J; junction bases unmatched: 2. From germline, CDR1 is MGHRA and CDR2 YSYEKL. Assay: immunoSEQ multiplex PCR; the TCRdb copy retains only in-frame clones and omits some. The sample contains 50,000 to 75,000 clones, about 92% of which appear only once. These data belong to a study of OX40 agonist ivuxolimab in advanced cancers. The study, taken as a whole, reports: Low normalized T-cell clonal expansion was also seen in some nonresponders.

The chain joins TRBV4-1 to TRBJ2-5; TRBD2 agrees at 7 bases. This clonotype was obtained from an adult with an advanced solid tumor such as melanoma, head and neck, liver or kidney cancer. The sequencing here drew on CD4+ or CD8+ T cells sorted from blood, taken in a trial of the OX40 agonist ivuxolimab. The CDR3 spells CASSQDPSGQETQYF. CDR3 in DNA: TGCGCCAGCAGCCAAGATCCTAGCGGCCAAGAGACCCAGTACTTC.